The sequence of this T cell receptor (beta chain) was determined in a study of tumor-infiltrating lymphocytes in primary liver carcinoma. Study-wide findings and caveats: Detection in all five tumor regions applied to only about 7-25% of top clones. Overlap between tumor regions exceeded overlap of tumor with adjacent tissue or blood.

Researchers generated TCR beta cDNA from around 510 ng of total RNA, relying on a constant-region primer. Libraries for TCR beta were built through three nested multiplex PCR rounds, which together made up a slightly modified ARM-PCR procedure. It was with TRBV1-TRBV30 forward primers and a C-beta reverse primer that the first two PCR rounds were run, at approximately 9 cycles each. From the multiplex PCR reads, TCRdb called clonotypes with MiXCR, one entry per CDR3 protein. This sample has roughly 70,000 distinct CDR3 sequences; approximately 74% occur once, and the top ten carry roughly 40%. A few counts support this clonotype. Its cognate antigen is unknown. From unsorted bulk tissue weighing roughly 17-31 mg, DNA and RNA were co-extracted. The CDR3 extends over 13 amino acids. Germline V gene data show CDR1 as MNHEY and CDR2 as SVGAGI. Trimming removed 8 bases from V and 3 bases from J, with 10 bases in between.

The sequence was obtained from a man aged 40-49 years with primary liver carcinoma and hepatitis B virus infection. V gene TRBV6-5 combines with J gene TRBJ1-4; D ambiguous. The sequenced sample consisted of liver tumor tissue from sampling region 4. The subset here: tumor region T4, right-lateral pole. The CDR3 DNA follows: TGTGCCAGCCGGGTTGGGCCTAATGAAAAACTGTTTTTT. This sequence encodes CASRVGPNEKLFF.